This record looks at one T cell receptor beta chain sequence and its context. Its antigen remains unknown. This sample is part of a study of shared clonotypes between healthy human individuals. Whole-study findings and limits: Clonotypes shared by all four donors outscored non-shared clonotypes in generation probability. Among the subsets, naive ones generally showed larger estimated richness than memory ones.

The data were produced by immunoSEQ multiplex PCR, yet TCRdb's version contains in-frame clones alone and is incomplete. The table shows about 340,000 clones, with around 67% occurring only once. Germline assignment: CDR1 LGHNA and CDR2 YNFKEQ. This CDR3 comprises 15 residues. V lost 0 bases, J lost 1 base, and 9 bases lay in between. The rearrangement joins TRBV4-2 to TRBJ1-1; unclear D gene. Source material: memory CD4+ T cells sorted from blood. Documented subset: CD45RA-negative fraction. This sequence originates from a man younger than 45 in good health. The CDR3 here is CASSQDFGENTEAFF. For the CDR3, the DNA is TGTGCCAGCAGCCAAGATTTTGGGGAGAACACTGAAGCTTTCTTT.